The 3 T cell receptor beta chains presented below share a single source sample, sequenced in a study of cytomegalovirus exposure and HLA in healthy donors (dated by TCRdb to 2016 to 2017). Libraries came from the immunoSEQ multiplex PCR assay. For the multiplex PCR, a mixture combining 60 forward primers for TCR Vbeta segments and 13 reverse primers for TCR Jbeta segments was used. TCRdb limited this immuneACCESS table to in-frame rearrangements with V and J called. A share of clones is missing; checked studies link under half to unresolved V genes, and the rest is unexplained. In all, the sample holds more than 95,000 clones, and roughly 80% of those were seen once. More than 1.5% of the sample comes from the top ten. The specimen sequenced was PBMCs. Source of these receptors: a middle-aged woman in good health and CMV-seronegative.

The chain employs TRBV25-1 and TRBJ2-3; D call uncertain. Germline CDR1 MGHDK, CDR2 SYGVNS. V was pared by 3 bases and J by 0 bases, with 7 bases between. The CDR3 runs to 14 residues. CDR3 nucleotide sequence: TGTGCCAGCAGTGATAGTGTAAGCACAGATACGCAGTATTTT. Translated: CASSDSVSTDTQYF.

This clone has only one observation. The chain joins TRBV14 to TRBJ2-1; D might be TRBD1 (5 bases). V was pared by 8 bases and J by 13 bases, with 24 bases between. The CDR3 sequence is 14 residues long. CDR1 and CDR2 (germline): SGHDN, FVKESK. The CDR3 nucleotides are TGTGCCAGCGGCGACAGAAACTCCCGTAACTACCAGTTCTTC. It codes for CASGDRNSRNYQFF.

The chain carries TRBV28 and TRBJ2-2; 10 bases match TRBD1. V was clipped by 3 bases and J by 6 bases; unmatched bases: 10. Germline CDR1 MDHEN, CDR2 SYDVKM. This CDR3 region has 17 residues. CDR3 DNA: TGTGCCAGCAGTTTCCGAGACAGGGGGCTTTTGTCCGGGGAGCTGTTTTTT. Protein: CASSFRDRGLLSGELFF. The variable domain in full, completed from reference TRBV28 and TRBJ2-2, reads DVKVTQSSRYLVKRTGEKVFLECVQDMDHENMFWYRQDPGLGLRLIYFSYDVKMKEKGDIPEGYSVSREKKERFSLILESASTNQTSMYLCASSFRDRGLLSGELFFGEGSRLTVL.